Listed below are T cell receptor beta chains from one sample, sequenced in a study of low-dose radiotherapy and immunotherapy resistance in tumors. TCRdb processed the reads anew with MiXCR; each CDR3 protein has one entry. The data contain 60,000 to 90,000 distinct CDR3 sequences, around 31% of them seen just once; the ten biggest clones take up approximately 12%. The source material was PBMCs, sampled before treatment. The receptor source for this set is a female donor with ovarian cancer. CDR3s include the opening cysteine and the closing phenylalanine or tryptophan. Each record gives: V gene, J gene, D gene, clone size, CDR3 DNA, CDR3 protein. A D gene is named only where the DNA matches it firmly. Where a row states a size, it is once, few, many or the class of an expanded clone; other rows omit it.

TRBV20-1,TRBJ2-3,NA,many,TGCAGTGCTAGTGGGAAAACAGATACGCAGTATTTT,CSASGKTDTQYF
TRBV24-1,TRBJ1-5,NA,few,TGTGCCACCAGCAAGAGGTCCGGTGATCAGCCCCAGCATTTT,CATSKRSGDQPQHF
TRBV27,TRBJ2-1,NA,many,TGTGCCAGCAGTAGAAACAATGAGCAGTTCTTC,CASSRNNEQFF
TRBV10-2,TRBJ1-1,TRBD1,many,TGCGCCAGCAGTGCCGGGGACAGGGGGGGCACTGAAGCTTTCTTT,CASSAGDRGGTEAFF
TRBV29-1,TRBJ2-1,NA,NA,TGCAGCGCCCCAGCGGCAGGGTGGAATGAGCAGTTCTTC,CSAPAAGWNEQFF
TRBV20-1,TRBJ2-3,TRBD2,many,TGCAGTGCGCCACCCGGGCTAGCGGGGGGGCCAGATACGCAGTATTTT,CSAPPGLAGGPDTQYF
TRBV6-1,TRBJ1-5,NA,few,TGTGCCAGCAGTGTGCAGGGAGGCAATCAGCCCCAGCATTTT,CASSVQGGNQPQHF
TRBV2,TRBJ2-2,NA,many,TGTGCCAGCAGTGAATTTGGGACTCTGAACACCGGGGAGCTGTTTTTT,CASSEFGTLNTGELFF
TRBV10-3,TRBJ2-2,TRBD2,few,TGTGCCATCAGGGCCCGGGAGGGGACCACCGGGGAGCTGTTTTTT,CAIRAREGTTGELFF
TRBV5-1,TRBJ2-3,NA,many,TGCGCCAGCAGCGTACATAGGGCAGATACGCAGTATTTT,CASSVHRADTQYF
TRBV20-1,TRBJ2-3,TRBD2,many,TGCAGTGCAAGACCGGCCTCTAGCGGGGTGACCTCCACAGATACGCAGTATTTT,CSARPASSGVTSTDTQYF
TRBV5-1,TRBJ2-7,NA,NA,TGCGCCAGCAGCTTGGATTTCAGGGAAGGCGAGCAGTACTTC,CASSLDFREGEQYF
TRBV5-6,TRBJ2-7,NA,many,TGTGCCAGCACCCTCCCCAGCTCCTACGAGCAGTACTTC,CASTLPSSYEQYF
TRBV6-2/TRBV6-3,TRBJ1-6,NA,many,TGTGCCAGCAGTAAAGGGGGGGGTTGGTCACCCCTCCACTTT,CASSKGGGWSPLHF
TRBV5-6,TRBJ2-2,NA,few,TGTGCCAGCAGCTTGTTTGAAGCCAGGGTCGGGGGCACCGGGGAGCTGTTTTTT,CASSLFEARVGGTGELFF
TRBV4-2,TRBJ2-7,NA,many,TGTGCCAGCAGCCAACTAGCCTTCTCCTACGAGCAGTACTTC,CASSQLAFSYEQYF
TRBV7-9,TRBJ1-1,NA,many,TGTGCCAGCAGTTTAAAGGGGGAGAACACTGAAGCTTTCTTT,CASSLKGENTEAFF
TRBV5-6,TRBJ2-3,NA,NA,TGTGCCAGCAGCTTGAATGGGGCTAGCACAGATACGCAGTATTTT,CASSLNGASTDTQYF
TRBV3-1,TRBJ2-1,TRBD2,many,TGTGCCAGCTGGGGGGGTTACAATGAGCAGTTCTTC,CASWGGYNEQFF
TRBV7-9,TRBJ2-1,NA,many,TGTGCCAGCTACAGGACAGATGTCTACAATGAGCAGTTCTTC,CASYRTDVYNEQFF
TRBV5-5,TRBJ2-3,NA,NA,TGTGCCAGCAGCTTAGGGCTACAAGACACAGATACGCAGTATTTT,CASSLGLQDTDTQYF
TRBV28,TRBJ1-5,TRBD1,NA,TGTGCCAGCACCCCGACAGGGGTAGGCTCCAATCAGCCCCAGCATTTT,CASTPTGVGSNQPQHF
TRBV9,TRBJ2-5,NA,many,TGTGCCAGCAGCCAAGGGGGCCAAGAGACCCAGTACTTC,CASSQGGQETQYF
TRBV28,TRBJ2-3,TRBD1,many,TGTGCCAGCAGAGAGGGACAGGGCTACACAGATACGCAGTATTTT,CASREGQGYTDTQYF
TRBV3-1,TRBJ2-3,NA,NA,TGTGCCAGCAGCCTCGGACTGGCGATAGATACGCAGTATTTT,CASSLGLAIDTQYF
TRBV3-1,TRBJ2-2,TRBD2,many,TGTGCCAGCAGCCCGGGACTAGCGGGAGCGTTTGGGGAGCTGTTTTTT,CASSPGLAGAFGELFF
TRBV30,TRBJ2-1,TRBD1,many,TGTGCCTGGAGTGTAATCGGGACAGACAATGAGCAGTTCTTC,CAWSVIGTDNEQFF
TRBV12-3/TRBV12-4,TRBJ1-2,NA,many,TGTGCCAGCAGTTTAGCCGTAGGGCGCTACACCTTC,CASSLAVGRYTF
TRBV24-1,TRBJ2-1,NA,NA,TGTGCCACCAGTGAGCCGACGGAGTTAAACAATGAGCAGTTCTTC,CATSEPTELNNEQFF
TRBV12-3/TRBV12-4,TRBJ1-3,TRBD1,NA,TGTGCCAGCAGCCCTAGACAGGGCTCTGGAAACACCATATATTTT,CASSPRQGSGNTIYF
TRBV2,TRBJ2-7,NA,many,TGTGCCACTCCCGAGCAGTACTTC,CATPEQYF
TRBV20-1,TRBJ2-5,NA,many,TGCAGTGCTAGACCCACTAGTCAAGAGACCCAGTACTTC,CSARPTSQETQYF
TRBV7-6,TRBJ2-5,NA,few,TGTGCCAGCAGCTTAGATACCACAGCGATACAAGAGACCCAGTACTTC,CASSLDTTAIQETQYF
TRBV12-3/TRBV12-4,TRBJ2-7,NA,many,TGTGCCAGCAGTTTACGCCCCCACGAGCAGTACTTC,CASSLRPHEQYF
TRBV6-6,TRBJ2-4,NA,many,TGTGCCAGCAGTTACCCCGTGGGGGTGGGAAACATTCAGTACTTC,CASSYPVGVGNIQYF
TRBV20-1,TRBJ2-7,NA,many,TGCAGTGCTAGAGAGGGTGGGGATACCTACGAGCAGTACTTC,CSAREGGDTYEQYF
TRBV14,TRBJ2-7,TRBD2,NA,TGTGCCAGCAGCCAGACTAGCGGCCCCTACGAGCAGTACTTC,CASSQTSGPYEQYF
TRBV4-2,TRBJ1-1,TRBD1,NA,TGTGCCAGCAGCCAAGAACAGGGGGCCACTGAAGCTTTCTTT,CASSQEQGATEAFF
TRBV27,TRBJ2-1,TRBD2,once,TGTGCCAGCAGTCTGCAAGGTCTAGCGGGCGTACAACAGTTCTTC,CASSLQGLAGVQQFF
TRBV12-3/TRBV12-4,TRBJ2-7,NA,many,TGTGCCAGCAGTTTATTTTTTACCTACGAGCAGTACTTC,CASSLFFTYEQYF